This TCR beta chain was sequenced during a study of TIL therapy for anti-PD-1-resistant metastatic lung cancer. Study details: Tumor harvest preceded PD-1/PD-L1 blockade, followed by nivolumab treatment. By whole-exome sequencing, median non-synonymous tumor mutation burden was roughly 1.6 mutations per megabase.

The time point here: pre-treatment sample, taken before nivolumab and TIL therapy. Adults with stage 4 NSCLC were enrolled in a phase I trial. The CDR3 has 15 residues. Germline-derived CDR1 and CDR2 are LNHDA and SQIVND (reference sequence). V dropped 5 bases and J dropped 2 bases, with 12 bases sitting between them. The libraries were made with immunoSEQ v3. TCRdb keeps only in-frame clones here, not all; method: immunoSEQ multiplex PCR. The sample holds approximately 22,000 clones, over 70% seen once. Study observations and caveats: The baseline peripheral repertoire was partially replaced by infused TIL clonotypes that later decayed.

Notes on this clone: Its antigen is undetermined.

The sample here was blood, taken at baseline. This TCR derives from a person aged 30 to 80 with non-small cell lung cancer. This sequence joins TRBV19 and TRBJ1-4; no reliable D call. DNA of the CDR3: TGTGCCAGTAGTGCCCGGGTCTTCACTAATGAAAAACTGTTTTTT. This sequence encodes CASSARVFTNEKLFF.